Shown below are 23 T cell receptor beta chains from a single sample sequenced in a study of blood T cell repertoires in COVID-19. Clones were sequenced by immunoSEQ multiplex PCR, and TCRdb holds only the in-frame ones, with some missing. The sample holds 490,000 or so clones, 88% seen once. The source material was PBMCs or T cells enriched from blood (not recorded which). All receptors come from a woman between 40 and 55 years old who had recovered from COVID-19.

This clone was recorded only once. The chain carries TRBV7-9 and TRBJ2-5, with D uncertain. V was shortened by 1 base and J by 4 bases, with 7 bases between the two germline ends. Looked up from germline, CDR1 is SEHNR and CDR2 is FQNEAQ (reference sequence). CDR3 length equals 13 residues. CDR3 in DNA: TGTGCCAGCAGCTTAGTGACTTTAGAGACCCAGTACTTC. Translation: CASSLVTLETQYF.

This clone was observed a single time. The rearrangement uses TRBV10-2 and TRBJ1-4; D is perhaps TRBD1 (5 bases). Germline V gives CDR1 WSHSY, CDR2 SAAADI. This CDR3 is 14 amino acids long. Trimming shortened V by 4 bases and J by 8 bases, and 14 bases separated the two germline ends. This chain's CDR3 is CASSGRDPEEKLFF. The CDR3 region has the DNA TGCGCCAGCAGTGGGCGGGACCCCGAAGAAAAACTGTTTTTT.

V and J are TRBV6-2 or TRBV6-3 and TRBJ2-7; possibly TRBD1 for D (5 bases). This CDR3 is built from 17 residues. Germline V gene lookup returns CDR1 MNHEY and CDR2 SVGEGT. V was cut by 5 bases and J by 1 base, with 21 bases left in between. The CDR3 loop reads CASSHGSGPARSYEQYF. The CDR3, as DNA: TGTGCCAGCAGTCACGGGTCAGGGCCGGCAAGATCCTACGAGCAGTACTTC.

The chain uses TRBV9 and TRBJ2-1, with a weak D call TRBD2 (6 bases). Germline CDR1 reads SGDLS; CDR2 reads YYNGEE. The V end lost 2 bases, the J end lost 9 bases, and 15 bases lay between the germline ends. The CDR3 is 14 residues long. This chain's CDR3 is CASSVPPGSGEQFF. CDR3 coding DNA: TGTGCCAGCAGCGTCCCCCCCGGTAGCGGTGAGCAGTTCTTC.

The chain carries TRBV5-8 and TRBJ2-2; the D gene is possibly TRBD1 (6 bases). CDR3 length equals 14 residues. Trimming stripped 2 bases from V and 7 bases from J, with 12 bases between. Germline V gene sequence: CDR1 SGHTS, CDR2 YDEGEE. CDR3 residues: CASSFTGTGGELFF. The CDR3 coding sequence is TGTGCCAGCAGCTTTACAGGGACGGGCGGGGAGCTGTTTTTT.

The chain has TRBV29-1 and TRBJ2-3; unclear D gene. V lost 3 bases, J lost 0 bases, and 10 bases lay in between. The CDR3 covers 14 residues. Germline CDR1 reads SQVTM; CDR2 reads ANQGSEA. CDR3 residues: CSVDPGSSTDTQYF. CDR3 sequence (DNA): TGCAGCGTTGATCCAGGTTCGAGCACAGATACGCAGTATTTT.

This clone was counted between two and nine times. V is TRBV25-1 and J is TRBJ2-7; D perhaps matches TRBD1 (5 bases). The CDR3 has 14 residues. V was cut by 8 bases and J by 5 bases, with 19 bases left in between. From germline, CDR1 is MGHDK and CDR2 SYGVNS. The CDR3 bases are TGTGCCAGCGCAGGGTCCCTAGGGCTAAACGAGCAGTACTTC. Protein: CASAGSLGLNEQYF.

J is TRBJ2-5 and V is TRBV2; perhaps TRBD1 as D (5 bases). CDR1 is SNHLY, CDR2 FYNNEI, per germline. The CDR3 extends over 13 amino acids. Trimming stripped 3 bases from V and 3 bases from J, with 8 bases between. The CDR3 is CASSEGQKETQYF. The CDR3 DNA follows: TGTGCCAGCAGTGAGGGGCAGAAAGAGACCCAGTACTTC.

The chain uses TRBV2 and TRBJ1-1, with TRBD1 as a possible D gene (6 bases). The CDR3 consists of 14 residues. V gave up 7 bases and J gave up 1 base, with 13 bases separating them. The germline V gene encodes CDR1 SNHLY and CDR2 FYNNEI. The CDR3 nucleotides are TGTGCCAGCACCCTAAGACAGGAGAACACTGAAGCTTTCTTT. Translating gives CASTLRQENTEAFF.

This sequence joins TRBV27 and TRBJ2-3, with D hard to call. Trimming stripped 6 bases from V and 0 bases from J, with 16 bases between. CDR1 and CDR2 (germline): MNHEY, SMNVEV (reference sequence). CDR3 length equals 16 residues. This CDR3 is CASRTDIAASTDTQYF. DNA for the CDR3: TGTGCCAGCAGAACCGATATCGCGGCGAGCACAGATACGCAGTATTTT.

The count of this clone is one. Additional DNA sequences in this sample encode the identical CDR3. J is TRBJ2-1 and V is TRBV5-1; TRBD2 might be the D (5 bases). With 0 bases removed from V and 6 bases from J, the gap between germline ends came to 10 bases. The CDR3 has 14 amino acids. The germline CDR1 and CDR2 sequences are SGHRS and YFSETQ. Written as DNA, the CDR3 is TGCGCCAGCAGCTTGGGGTCAACTAGCAATGAGCAGTTCTTC. Translation gives CASSLGSTSNEQFF.

The V gene is TRBV6-5, the J gene TRBJ1-5; 7 nucleotides match TRBD1. The CDR3 is 15 residues long. Per the germline V gene, CDR1 is MNHEY and CDR2 is SVGAGI. After removal of 4 bases from V and 2 bases from J, the junction contained 5 bases not matched to a gene. In DNA form, the CDR3 reads TGTGCCAGCAGTTCGACAGGGAGGCGCAATCAGCCCCAGCATTTT. It translates to CASSSTGRRNQPQHF.

V gene TRBV11-2 combines with J gene TRBJ2-1, with 10 bases lining up with TRBD2. The V and J ends lost 4 bases and 9 bases, in that order; junction bases with no gene match: 9. Germline-derived CDR1 and CDR2 are SGHAT and FQNNGV. This CDR3 spans 15 amino acids. This chain's CDR3 is CASSSGVLAGFEQFF. DNA of the CDR3: TGTGCCAGCAGCTCAGGGGTACTAGCGGGATTTGAGCAGTTCTTC.

The chain joins TRBV4-3 to TRBJ2-1; 14 bases map to TRBD2. This CDR3 has 17 residues. The V and J ends lost 0 bases and 7 bases, in that order; junction bases with no gene match: 5. Germline lookup yields CDR1 LGHNA and CDR2 YSLEER. Written as DNA, the CDR3 is TGCGCCAGCAGCCAAGATATGGGACTAGCGGGAGATAATGAGCAGTTCTTC. Translated: CASSQDMGLAGDNEQFF.

V usage is TRBV6-5 and J usage is TRBJ1-1, with D possibly TRBD1 on 5 matching bases. Germline V gene data show CDR1 as MNHEY and CDR2 as SVGAGI. The CDR3 spans 12 residues. V gave up 7 bases and J gave up 5 bases, with 11 bases separating them. CDR3 protein: CASKQQGTEAFF. DNA of the CDR3: TGTGCCAGCAAACAGCAGGGAACTGAAGCTTTCTTT.

The rearrangement joins TRBV5-8 to TRBJ2-3; no reliable D call. Trimming pared 0 bases from V and 4 bases from J, leaving 6 bases between. From germline, CDR1 is SGHTS and CDR2 YDEGEE. This CDR3 has 13 amino acids. CDR3 protein: CASSLVSPDTQYF. CDR3 DNA sequence: TGTGCCAGCAGCTTGGTATCCCCAGATACGCAGTATTTT.

V usage is TRBV4-1 and J usage is TRBJ1-4; D call uncertain. V was pared by 1 base and J by 7 bases, with 19 bases between. Germline V gene data show CDR1 as MGHRA and CDR2 as YSYEKL. The CDR3 is made up of 17 amino acids. DNA for the CDR3: TGCGCCAGCAGCCAAGTATCTTCGAGGGCTCGTGGTGAAAAACTGTTTTTT. Its protein is CASSQVSSRARGEKLFF.

The chain carries TRBV11-3 and TRBJ2-7; a weak D match, TRBD2 (5 bases). The V and J ends lost 3 bases and 9 bases respectively, with 15 bases between them. Germline V gene data show CDR1 as SGHNT and CDR2 as YENEEA. The length of the CDR3 is 13 residues. CDR3 loop: CASSFGLVEGQYF. The CDR3 nucleotides are TGTGCCAGCAGCTTCGGACTGGTTGAAGGGCAGTACTTC.

This chain uses TRBV18 with TRBJ2-7; TRBD1 agrees at 8 bases. The CDR3 loop spans 15 amino acids. V lost 3 bases to trimming and J lost 0 bases; unmatched junction nucleotides: 4. In germline, CDR1 is KGHSH, CDR2 LQKENI. For the CDR3, the DNA is TGTGCCAGCTCACCTAGGACAGGGACCTCCTACGAGCAGTACTTC. Translating gives CASSPRTGTSYEQYF.

The CDR3: CASSPGQGAGETQYF. The CDR3 DNA follows: TGTGCCAGCAGCCCGGGACAGGGGGCGGGGGAGACCCAGTACTTC. J is TRBJ2-5 and V is TRBV9; 12 bases align to TRBD1. The CDR3 covers 15 residues. Germline values: CDR1 SGDLS, CDR2 YYNGEE. Trimming removed 4 bases from V and 5 bases from J; junction bases left unmatched: 6.

V gene TRBV11-3 combines with J gene TRBJ2-1; TRBD2 matches 8 bases. Looked up from germline, CDR1 is SGHNT and CDR2 is YENEEA. CDR3 size: 15 residues. The J segment lost 7 bases and the V segment lost 1 base, leaving 6 bases of the junction unmatched. The CDR3 DNA reads as TGTGCCAGCAGCTTAGCGGGAGGGCCGATAAATGAGCAGTTCTTC. Its translation is CASSLAGGPINEQFF.

The chain employs TRBV6-5 and TRBJ2-2, with 8 positions matching TRBD1. CDR1 is MNHEY and CDR2 is SVGAGI in the germline V gene. The V and J ends lost 2 bases and 7 bases, in that order; junction bases with no gene match: 6. The CDR3 totals 15 residues. CDR3 coding DNA: TGTGCCAGCAGTTACGACAGGGGCTCGGTCGGGGAGCTGTTTTTT. This codes for CASSYDRGSVGELFF.

The chain recombines TRBV11-2 with TRBJ1-1; D is possibly TRBD1 (6 bases). This CDR3 spans 15 amino acids. Germline lookup yields CDR1 SGHAT and CDR2 FQNNGV. Trimming took 5 bases from V and 1 from J, leaving 14 bases between them. The CDR3 loop reads CASSAYRDKNTEAFF. In nucleotides, the CDR3 is TGTGCCAGCAGCGCCTACCGGGACAAGAACACTGAAGCTTTCTTT.